The TCR beta chain under discussion was sequenced for a study of vaccination and CD4 T cells after COVID-19. Study-wide background: Samples were taken after vaccination, a median of about 73 days after dose two, with a range of 14 to 241. Overall study findings and caveats: The study found median SARS-CoV-2-reactive clonotypes rising from approximately 21 to 40, not significantly. Convalescent patients had a median around 87% of reactive clones appearing only post-vaccination.

Concerning this clonotype itself: The antigen is undetermined.

The CDR3 loop spans 18 amino acids. V lost 6 bases, J lost 7 bases, and 13 bases stayed unmatched. Germline V lookup: CDR1 SGHTA, CDR2 FQGTGA. Treatment noted: roughly 11-day PBMC culture with coronavirus spike peptide pools or control peptides (ViraFEST assay). Researchers used the Oncomine TCR Beta short-read assay to sequence DNA from cultured CD4+ T cells. TCRdb recomputed calls from the PCR reads with MiXCR, one row per CDR3 protein. The table has roughly 4,800 distinct CDR3 sequences, approximately 20% seen once. This clonotype was obtained from a human donor who had recovered from COVID-19. V is TRBV7-3 and J is TRBJ2-2, with 14 bases matching TRBD2. Specimen: CD4+ T cells from blood, cultured in vitro. CDR3 nucleotide sequence: TGTGCCAGCAGTCACCCGCGGGGGACTAGCGGGGGTGGCGGGGAGCTGTTTTTT. It translates to CASSHPRGTSGGGGELFF. Full variable domain (rest looked up from reference TRBV7-3 and TRBJ2-2): GAGVSQTPSNKVTEKGKYVELRCDPISGHTALYWYRQSLGQGPEFLIYFQGTGAADDSGLPNDRFFAVRPEGSVSTLKIQRTERGDSAVYLCASSHPRGTSGGGGELFFGEGSRLTVL.